This TCR beta chain was captured in a study of control samples from healthy donors and cancer patients (dated by TCRdb to the early 2020s). Library generation was performed with the immunoSEQ multiplex PCR assay. The clones in this table, taken by TCRdb from immuneACCESS, are in-frame only. Not every clone is retained; where verified, under half of the shortfall comes from an unresolved V gene, and the cause of the rest is unknown. The sample records roughly 140,000 clones, 89% of which are singletons. More than 4% of the sample lies in the top ten. A remark on this clone: There is no known antigen for this receptor. Base-call qualities are not available, and no considerably larger clone is one nucleotide away.

The germline V gene yields SGDLS for CDR1 and YYNGEE for CDR2. For this chain, trimming is 3 bases at the V end and 1 base at the J end, and the number of junction bases without a gene match is 6. The CDR3 holds 16 amino acids from the cysteine to the phenylalanine. Only the CDR3 portion is preserved as DNA: 48 bases, with reading frame beginning at the first base. Sequencing was carried out using blood. This receptor was obtained from a young man in good health. This sequence uses TRBV9 and TRBJ2-5; 10 central nucleotides agree with TRBD2. The CDR3 protein is CASSATSGGAQETQYF. Here is the DNA: TGTGCCAGCAGCGCTACGAGCGGGGGGGCCCAAGAGACCCAGTACTTC.